This T cell receptor (beta chain) was captured in a study of T-cell memory formation after mild COVID-19. Whole-study findings and limits: Second-wave clones reaching peak frequency on day 37 lacked confirmed SARS-CoV-2 specificity.

J was trimmed by 2 bases and V by 4 bases; bases with no gene match: 7. The CDR3 is made up of 16 amino acids. The germline gives CDR1 SGDLS, CDR2 YYNGEE. This clonotype was found a few times. Its antigen is currently unknown. The 5'RACE method, run with constant-segment primers, produced TCR alpha and TCR beta cDNA libraries (carrying sample barcodes and UMIs). TCRdb re-called the 5' RACE reads through MiXCR, storing one row per CDR3 protein. The data hold about 310,000 distinct CDR3 sequences, with roughly 19% observed a single time. V gene TRBV9 combines with J gene TRBJ2-3, with TRBD2 matching over 10 bases. The sequencing input was PBMCs or a T cell subset sorted from them (not recorded which). The sequence was obtained from a man aged 18 to 30 who had mild COVID-19 (a few samples of this study predate the infection). Cell type and time point are not known. CDR3 sequence: CASSIPSGGLTDTQYF. Here the CDR3 DNA reads TGTGCCAGCAGCATCCCTAGCGGGGGCCTCACAGATACGCAGTATTTT.